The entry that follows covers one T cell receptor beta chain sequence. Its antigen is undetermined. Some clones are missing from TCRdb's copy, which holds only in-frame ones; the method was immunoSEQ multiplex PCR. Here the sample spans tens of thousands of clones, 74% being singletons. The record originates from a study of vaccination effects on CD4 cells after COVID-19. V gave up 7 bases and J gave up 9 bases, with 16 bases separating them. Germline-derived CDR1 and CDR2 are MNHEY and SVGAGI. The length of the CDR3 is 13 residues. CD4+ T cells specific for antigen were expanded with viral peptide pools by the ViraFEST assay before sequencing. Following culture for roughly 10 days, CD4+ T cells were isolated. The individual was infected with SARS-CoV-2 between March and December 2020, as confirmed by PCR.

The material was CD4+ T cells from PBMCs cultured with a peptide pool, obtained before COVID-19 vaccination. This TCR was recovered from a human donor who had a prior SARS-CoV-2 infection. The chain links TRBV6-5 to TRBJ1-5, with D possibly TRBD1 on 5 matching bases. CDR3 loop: CASIGTGVGPQHF. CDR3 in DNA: TGTGCCAGCATCGGGACGGGAGTCGGGCCCCAGCATTTT.